This T cell receptor (beta chain) was found in a study of identical twins. This clonotype was recorded a few times. TCRdb re-derived calls from the 5' RACE reads in MiXCR, one entry per CDR3 protein. The sample records nearly 250,000 distinct CDR3 sequences, approximately 7% being singletons. This sample was shared with a second study, whose subject was yellow fever vaccine responses in identical twins.

Sequenced material: memory (CD45RO+) T cells sorted from blood. The sequence was collected from a woman in her late teens or twenties in good health.

CDR3: CASSYSGRTTDTQYF. The DNA of the CDR3 is TGTGCCAGCAGTTACTCGGGCAGGACAACAGATACGCAGTATTTT. The genes are TRBV6-5 and TRBJ2-3, with D perhaps matching TRBD1 (5 bases). V was pared by 0 bases and J by 3 bases, with 10 bases between. The germline V gene encodes CDR1 MNHEY and CDR2 SVGAGI. This CDR3 is 15 amino acids long.